This T cell receptor beta chain was obtained from a study of OX40 agonist ivuxolimab in advanced cancers. Looking at the study overall: In this trial design, patients received ivuxolimab intravenously at 0.01 to 10 mg/kg every 2 weeks. The study enrolled dose-escalation patients with hepatocellular carcinoma, melanoma, renal cell or head and neck cancer. Study observations and caveats: Patients who responded partially at 0.1-3.0 mg/kg showed clonal expansion ranking among the lowest.

The germline V and J ends were trimmed by 11 bases and 0 bases, with 17 bases remaining between them. There are 15 residues in the CDR3. In germline, CDR1 is MDHEN, CDR2 SYDVKM. Some clones are missing from TCRdb's copy, which holds only in-frame ones; the method was immunoSEQ multiplex PCR. The profile shows tens of thousands of clones, around 81% of them singletons. Notes on this clone: Its antigen is not identified.

The rearrangement links TRBV28 to TRBJ1-5; D not resolved. Source: CD4+ or CD8+ T cells sorted from blood, taken in a trial of the OX40 agonist ivuxolimab. The sequence was collected from an adult with an advanced solid tumor such as melanoma, head and neck, liver or kidney cancer. CDR3 sequence: CAGGTFWNSNQPQHF. CDR3 sequence (DNA): TGTGCCGGAGGCACGTTTTGGAATAGCAATCAGCCCCAGCATTTT. The full variable domain, in which reference TRBV28 and TRBJ1-5 provide the parts outside the CDR3, is DVKVTQSSRYLVKRTGEKVFLECVQDMDHENMFWYRQDPGLGLRLIYFSYDVKMKEKGDIPEGYSVSREKKERFSLILESASTNQTSMYLCAGGTFWNSNQPQHFGDGTRLSIL.